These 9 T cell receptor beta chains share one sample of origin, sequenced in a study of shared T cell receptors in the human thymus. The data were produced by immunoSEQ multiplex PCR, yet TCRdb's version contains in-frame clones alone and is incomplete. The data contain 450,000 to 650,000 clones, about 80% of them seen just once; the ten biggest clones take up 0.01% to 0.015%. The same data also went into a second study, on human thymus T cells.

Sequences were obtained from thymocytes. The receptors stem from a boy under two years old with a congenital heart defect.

CDR3 sequence: CASSLGTGGSQPQHF. The CDR3 region has the DNA TGTGCCAGCAGCTTGGGGACAGGGGGCAGTCAGCCCCAGCATTTT. This sequence joins TRBV7-9 and TRBJ1-5; TRBD1 matches 12 bases. The CDR3 has 15 amino acids. V trimming: 3 bases; J trimming: 6 bases; junction bases outside the gene matches: 3. The germline V gene has CDR1 SEHNR and CDR2 FQNEAQ (reference sequence).

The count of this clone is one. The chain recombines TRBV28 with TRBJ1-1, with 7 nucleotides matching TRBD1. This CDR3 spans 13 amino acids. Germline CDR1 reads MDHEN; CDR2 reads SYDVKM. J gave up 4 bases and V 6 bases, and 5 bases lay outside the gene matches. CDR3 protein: CASRGTGVTEAFF. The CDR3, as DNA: TGTGCCAGCAGGGGAACAGGGGTCACTGAAGCTTTCTTT. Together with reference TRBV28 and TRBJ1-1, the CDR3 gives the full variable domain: DVKVTQSSRYLVKRTGEKVFLECVQDMDHENMFWYRQDPGLGLRLIYFSYDVKMKEKGDIPEGYSVSREKKERFSLILESASTNQTSMYLCASRGTGVTEAFFGQGTRLTVV.

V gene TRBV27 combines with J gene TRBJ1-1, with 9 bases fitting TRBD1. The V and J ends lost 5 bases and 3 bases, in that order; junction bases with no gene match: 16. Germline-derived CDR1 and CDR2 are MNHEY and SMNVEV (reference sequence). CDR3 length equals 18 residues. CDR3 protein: CASSTKTGGGWIDTEAFF. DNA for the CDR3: TGTGCCAGCAGTACGAAAACAGGGGGCGGGTGGATTGACACTGAAGCTTTCTTT.

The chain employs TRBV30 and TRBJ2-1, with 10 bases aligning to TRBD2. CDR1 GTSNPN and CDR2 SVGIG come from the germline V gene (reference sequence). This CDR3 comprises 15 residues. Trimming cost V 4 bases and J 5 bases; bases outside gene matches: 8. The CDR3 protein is CAWKASGSEDNEQFF. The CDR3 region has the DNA TGTGCCTGGAAGGCTAGCGGGAGTGAGGACAATGAGCAGTTCTTC. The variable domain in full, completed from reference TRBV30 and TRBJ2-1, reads SQTIHQWPATLVQPVGSPLSLECTVEGTSNPNLYWYRQAAGRGLQLLFYSVGIGQISSEVPQNLSASRPQDRQFILSSKKLLLSDSGFYLCAWKASGSEDNEQFFGPGTRLTVL.

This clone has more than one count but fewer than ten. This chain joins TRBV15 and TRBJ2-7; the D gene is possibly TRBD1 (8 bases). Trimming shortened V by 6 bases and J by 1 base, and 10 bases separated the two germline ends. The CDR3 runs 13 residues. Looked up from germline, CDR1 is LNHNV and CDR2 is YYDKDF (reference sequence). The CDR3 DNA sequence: TGTGCCACCAGACAGGGGGGGTCCTACGAGCAGTACTTC. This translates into CATRQGGSYEQYF.

DNA of the CDR3: TGTGCCAGCAGCTTAGATCTGCAGGGGGCTAGGGGCGCCCCTCCAGGGACCCAGTACTTC. This encodes CASSLDLQGARGAPPGTQYF. The chain recombines TRBV7-6 with TRBJ2-5; 8 bases line up with TRBD1. The CDR3 is 20 residues long. Germline V gene data show CDR1 as SGHVS and CDR2 as FNYEAQ. V was clipped by 1 base and J by 7 bases; unmatched bases: 23. The entire variable domain, with the rest obtained from reference TRBV7-6 and TRBJ2-5, is as follows: GAGVSQSPRYKVTKRGQDVALRCDPISGHVSLYWYRQALGQGPEFLTYFNYEAQQDKSGLPNDRFSAERPEGSISTLTIQRTEQRDSAMYRCASSLDLQGARGAPPGTQYFGPGTRLLVL.

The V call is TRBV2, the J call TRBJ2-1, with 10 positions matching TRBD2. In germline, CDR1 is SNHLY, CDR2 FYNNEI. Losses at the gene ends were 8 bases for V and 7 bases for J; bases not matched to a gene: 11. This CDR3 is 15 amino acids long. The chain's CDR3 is CASPKTSGRDNEQFF. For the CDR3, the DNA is TGTGCCAGCCCAAAGACCAGCGGGAGGGATAATGAGCAGTTCTTC.

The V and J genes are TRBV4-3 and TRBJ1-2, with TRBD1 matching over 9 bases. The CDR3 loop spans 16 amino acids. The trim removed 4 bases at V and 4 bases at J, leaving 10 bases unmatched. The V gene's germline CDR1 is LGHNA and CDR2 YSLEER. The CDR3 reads CASSPPNRGRGYGYTF. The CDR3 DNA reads TGCGCCAGCAGCCCCCCCAACAGGGGGCGAGGCTATGGCTACACCTTC.

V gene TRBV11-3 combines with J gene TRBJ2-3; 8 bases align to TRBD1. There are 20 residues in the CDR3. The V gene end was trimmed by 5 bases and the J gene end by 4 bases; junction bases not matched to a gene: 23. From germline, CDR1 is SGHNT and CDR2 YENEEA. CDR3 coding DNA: TGTGCCAGCAGCCCCCAGGTTCAGGAGGACCCCAGGGGGCAGGCAGATACGCAGTATTTT. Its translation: CASSPQVQEDPRGQADTQYF.